Below are 8 T cell receptor beta chains sequenced from a single sample in a study of blood T cells in healthy people across ages. For the second PCR, which ran for about 7 to 11 cycles, a sample-barcoded 5' primer and a J-beta primer mix were used. TCRdb recomputed calls from the 5' RACE reads with MiXCR, one row per CDR3 protein. This sample yields more than 650,000 distinct CDR3 sequences, of which about a fifth are seen a single time; about 20% belongs to the top ten. Material: blood. All receptors derive from a man aged 65 to 85 in good health.

This clonotype was counted only a few times. The chain employs TRBV11-2 and TRBJ2-1, with 9 bases identical to TRBD2. Trimming at V came to 4 bases and at J to 0 bases, leaving 4 bases not matched to a gene. Germline-derived CDR1 and CDR2 are SGHAT and FQNNGV. This CDR3 has 16 amino acids. The CDR3 sequence: CASSSSRGGSYNEQFF. The CDR3, as DNA: TGTGCCAGCAGCTCCTCGCGGGGGGGCTCCTACAATGAGCAGTTCTTC.

The rearrangement links TRBV29-1 to TRBJ2-1; TRBD1 matches 10 bases. The end of the DNA fits TRBJ2-5 better, so the J call may be wrong. CDR3 length: 15 amino acids. Germline CDR1 reads SQVTM; CDR2 reads ANQGSEA. CDR3 region: CSVEGTGGIGETQYF. The DNA of the CDR3 is TGCAGCGTTGAAGGGACAGGGGGAATCGGAGAGACCCAGTACTTC.

This clonotype has just a few counts. The chain carries TRBV4-1 and TRBJ1-5; D unresolved. The V gene lost 0 bases and the J gene lost 6 bases, with 15 bases spanning the gap. The CDR3 runs to 16 residues. CDR1 MGHRA and CDR2 YSYEKL come from the germline V gene. The CDR3 nucleotides are TGCGCCAGCAGCCAAGATCGTGGCGGGGTGCGTCAGCCCCAGCATTTT. Translating it yields CASSQDRGGVRQPQHF.

This chain links TRBV12-3 or TRBV12-4 with TRBJ2-7; TRBD2 is a possible D gene (6 bases). Trimming shortened V by 6 bases and J by 7 bases, and 16 bases separated the two germline ends. The CDR3 is 13 amino acids. Written as DNA, the CDR3 is TGTGCCAGCAGCGCCGGACTAAACGGGGAGCAGTACTTC. Residues: CASSAGLNGEQYF.

This clonotype was seen a few times. This chain joins TRBV4-2 and TRBJ1-4; D call uncertain. The CDR3 covers 15 residues. Looked up from germline, CDR1 is LGHNA and CDR2 is YNFKEQ. Between the trimmed V and J ends, which lost 3 bases and 2 bases, there was a span of 10 bases. CDR3 coding DNA: TGTGCCAGCAGCCAGCCCGTAGGGACTAATGAAAAACTGTTTTTT. Translated, it gives CASSQPVGTNEKLFF.

This clonotype was seen only a few times. The chain joins TRBV6-1 to TRBJ2-7, with TRBD1 matching over 7 bases. There are 16 residues in the CDR3. Germline V gene lookup returns CDR1 MNHNS and CDR2 SASEGT. The V segment lost 7 bases and the J segment 5 bases; nucleotides outside the gene matches: 17. CDR3 in amino acids: CASKTIDRVGPHEQYF. The DNA for the CDR3 is TGTGCCAGCAAGACTATCGACAGGGTAGGTCCCCACGAGCAGTACTTC.

This chain links TRBV5-1 with TRBJ2-1; D is ambiguous. This CDR3 is 17 amino acids long. The V end was cut by 0 bases, the J end by 9 bases, with 22 bases between. Per the germline V gene, CDR1 is SGHRS and CDR2 is YFSETQ. The CDR3 region is CASSLALQRMPWGEQFF. CDR3 DNA: TGCGCCAGCAGCTTGGCCTTACAGAGGATGCCGTGGGGTGAGCAGTTCTTC.

This clonotype was seen at least ten times. The rearrangement joins TRBV5-1 to TRBJ2-7; D gene ambiguous. The CDR3 consists of 11 residues. The germline V gene encodes CDR1 SGHRS and CDR2 YFSETQ. V shed 2 bases and J shed 9 bases, with 9 bases lying between them. The CDR3 protein is CASSLGMGQYF. CDR3 in DNA: TGCGCCAGCAGCTTAGGAATGGGGCAGTACTTC. Full variable domain (rest looked up from reference TRBV5-1 and TRBJ2-7): KAGVTQTPRYLIKTRGQQVTLSCSPISGHRSVSWYQQTPGQGLQFLFEYFSETQRNKGNFPGRFSGRQFSNSRSEMNVSTLELGDSALYLCASSLGMGQYFGPGTRLTVT.